This TCR beta chain was sequenced during a study of radiation and T cells in renal cell carcinoma. Study background: Nephrectomy followed 15 Gy stereotactic body radiation by 4 weeks.

This CDR3 is built from 16 residues. The V end was cut by 4 bases, the J end by 3 bases, with 16 bases between. The germline V gene encodes CDR1 SGHDN and CDR2 FVKESK. As for time point: blood 2 weeks post-SBRT. Treatment noted: 15 Gy SBRT to primary tumor, nephrectomy 4 weeks later. Overall study findings and caveats: In blood, top tumor clones expanded by 2 weeks, shrinking by 4.

As regards this clone: Its matching antigen is unknown.

The table came from immunoSEQ multiplex PCR; TCRdb's copy has only in-frame clones and leaves some out. Seen here are 100,000 to 150,000 clones, more than 75% observed once, and the top ten hold approximately 6%. This sequence joins TRBV14 and TRBJ2-1; D possibly corresponds to TRBD2 (5 bases). The source of this sequence is an older woman with renal cell carcinoma. The sample in question was blood, obtained from a patient whose treatment included radiotherapy and nephrectomy. Written as DNA, the CDR3 is TGTGCCAGCAGCCCCGAGGGCCTCCCCCGCTACAATGAGCAGTTCTTC. This encodes CASSPEGLPRYNEQFF.